These 25 T cell receptor beta chains came from one sample sequenced in a study of blood T cell repertoires in COVID-19. Measured with immunoSEQ multiplex PCR; TCRdb has only the in-frame clones, and not every one. The table lists 150,000 to 200,000 clones, about four fifths of them singletons, with about 6.5% in the top ten. Sequenced input: peripheral blood. These receptors originate from a woman between 40 and 55 years old with COVID-19, enrolled during active disease.

The V gene is TRBV10-2, the J gene TRBJ2-1; no clear D. V shed 6 bases and J shed 10 bases, with 10 bases lying between them. Germline lookup yields CDR1 WSHSY and CDR2 SAAADI. The CDR3 sequence is 11 residues long. CDR3 DNA: TGCGCCAGCAGGGCCCTCGGGGAGCAGTTCTTC. Translation: CASRALGEQFF.

This clone showed up just once. The chain couples TRBV2 to TRBJ1-5; 10 bases match TRBD1. Germline V CDR1 and CDR2: SNHLY, FYNNEI. The CDR3 has 16 residues. With V trimmed by 2 bases and J by 7 bases, 8 bases remained unmatched. For the CDR3, the DNA is TGTGCCAGCAGTGAATTGGGGACAGGGGTAAACCAGCCCCAGCATTTT. Its translation: CASSELGTGVNQPQHF.

This chain joins TRBV5-6 and TRBJ2-7, with D perhaps matching TRBD2 (5 bases). Trimming left V 4 bases short and J 3 bases short, with 14 bases between. The CDR3 runs 14 residues. The V gene's germline CDR1 is SGHDT and CDR2 YYEEEE. The chain's CDR3 is CASSLAGGNYEQYF. DNA for the CDR3: TGTGCCAGCAGCCTCGCGGGCGGTAACTACGAGCAGTACTTC.

The J gene is TRBJ1-4, the V gene TRBV5-1; 12 nucleotides line up with TRBD1. The ends lost 3 bases at V and 8 bases at J; junction bases unmatched: 2. Looked up from germline, CDR1 is SGHRS and CDR2 is YFSETQ. The CDR3 consists of 14 residues. The CDR3 DNA follows: TGCGCCAGCAGCTCGGGACAGGGGGCAGAAAAACTGTTTTTT. Encoded protein: CASSSGQGAEKLFF.

This chain joins TRBV18 and TRBJ1-5; the D gene is possibly TRBD1 (5 bases). V lost 2 bases and J 6 bases, leaving 14 bases between the germline ends. The germline V gene encodes CDR1 KGHSH and CDR2 LQKENI. The CDR3 consists of 15 residues. Here the CDR3 DNA reads TGTGCCAGCTCACCAGTCCAGGGCTTGGGTCAGCCCCAGCATTTT. It encodes CASSPVQGLGQPQHF.

CDR3 sequence reads: CASSQSAGPRGETQYF. The CDR3 DNA is TGTGCCAGCAGCCAATCAGCGGGTCCGCGGGGGGAGACCCAGTACTTC. The chain links TRBV4-2 to TRBJ2-5; TRBD2 aligns across 7 bases. Germline V CDR1 and CDR2: LGHNA, YNFKEQ. The J segment lost 5 bases and the V segment lost 2 bases, leaving 11 bases of the junction unmatched. CDR3 length: 16 residues.

The CDR3 spells CASSLGTSVETQYF. Here the CDR3 DNA reads TGTGCCAGCAGCCTCGGGACTAGCGTCGAGACCCAGTACTTC. The gene calls are TRBV3-1 (or the pseudogene TRBV3-2) and TRBJ2-5; 10 positions match TRBD2. Germline V gene sequence: CDR1 LGHDT, CDR2 YNNKEL (reference sequence). V lost 4 bases to trimming and J lost 5 bases; unmatched junction nucleotides: 4. This CDR3 has 14 amino acids.

This chain connects TRBV4-2 to TRBJ2-1, with 10 bases matching TRBD2. The junction had 12 bases not matched to a gene; V was cut back by 1 base and J by 12 bases. CDR1 and CDR2 (germline): LGHNA, YNFKEQ. The CDR3 consists of 16 residues. CDR3 nucleotides: TGTGCCAGCAGCCAAGGGCTCCAGCGGGGGGGCGAAAGGCAGTTCTTC. Protein: CASSQGLQRGGERQFF.

This clone is deemed medium-sized. The chain recombines TRBV7-2 with TRBJ2-1, with unresolved D. The CDR3 runs to 14 residues. V lost 1 base, J lost 5 bases, and 9 bases lay in between. Germline-derived CDR1 and CDR2 are SGHTA and FQGNSA. DNA of the CDR3: TGTGCCAGCAGCTTAGGACTGCTAGACAATGAGCAGTTCTTC. Its translation is CASSLGLLDNEQFF.

The chain employs TRBV2 and TRBJ2-7; D is possibly TRBD1 (5 bases). This CDR3 contains 14 residues. V lost 6 bases and J 4 bases, leaving 16 bases between the germline ends. The V gene's germline CDR1 is SNHLY and CDR2 FYNNEI. CDR3 sequence (DNA): TGTGCCAGCAGGCAGGGATACTCGAATTACGAGCAGTACTTC. It encodes CASRQGYSNYEQYF.

V is TRBV5-6 and J is TRBJ2-3; possible D gene TRBD2, 5 bases. The CDR3 has 16 residues. CDR1 SGHDT and CDR2 YYEEEE come from the germline V gene. Trimming took off 8 bases at V and 5 bases at J, with 24 bases between the two ends. The CDR3 DNA reads TGTGCCAGTATTACCCGACTATCCGGAGCTGGAGATACGCAGTATTTT. Translated: CASITRLSGAGDTQYF.

The chain employs TRBV12-3 or TRBV12-4 and TRBJ1-2, with no clear D. Trimming removed 6 bases at V and 7 bases at J, with 15 bases between. This CDR3 has 13 residues. For the CDR3, the DNA is TGTGCCAGCAGCCACCGGAGAGAGGCTGGCTACACCTTC. It codes for CASSHRREAGYTF.

This sequence joins TRBV18 and TRBJ1-4; no reliable D call. The CDR3 is 16 residues long. The germline CDR1 and CDR2 sequences are KGHSH and LQKENI. Trimming removed 3 bases from V and 4 bases from J, with 15 bases in between. The CDR3 loop reads CASSPLHGPFNEKLFF. The CDR3 DNA sequence: TGTGCCAGCTCACCGTTGCATGGGCCCTTTAATGAAAAACTGTTTTTT.

A single count supports this clone. The rearrangement uses TRBV6-6 and TRBJ2-7, with 10 bases that match TRBD2. CDR3 length: 14 amino acids. Germline CDR1 MNHNY, CDR2 SVGAGI (reference sequence). Trimming took 4 bases from V and 3 from J; bases not matched to a gene: 3. This CDR3 reads CASSSERGGYEQYF. CDR3 DNA sequence: TGTGCCAGCAGTTCAGAGCGGGGGGGCTACGAGCAGTACTTC.

The rearrangement joins TRBV9 to TRBJ2-3; 7 positions match TRBD1. The V gene's germline CDR1 is SGDLS and CDR2 YYNGEE. This CDR3 spans 14 amino acids. Losses at the gene ends were 3 bases for V and 0 bases for J; bases not matched to a gene: 1. The CDR3 DNA follows: TGTGCCAGCAGCGGGGGACAGAGCACAGATACGCAGTATTTT. It encodes CASSGGQSTDTQYF.

The J gene is TRBJ2-1, the V gene TRBV9; 7 bases are a match to TRBD2. CDR3 size: 16 residues. Per germline, CDR1 SGDLS and CDR2 YYNGEE. V lost 4 bases and J lost 0; bases outside the gene matches: 7. In DNA form, the CDR3 reads TGTGCCAGCAGCACTAGCACGGGGGGCTCCTACAATGAGCAGTTCTTC. Translating it yields CASSTSTGGSYNEQFF.

This clone occurred a few times. The chain recombines TRBV7-8 with TRBJ2-7, with D possibly being TRBD2 (7 bases). The CDR3 has 14 residues. Germline lookup yields CDR1 SGHVS and CDR2 FQNEAQ. Between the trimmed V and J ends, which lost 4 bases and 1 base, there was a span of 11 bases. Here the CDR3 reads CASSWEGGSYEQYF. The CDR3 region has the DNA TGTGCCAGCAGCTGGGAGGGGGGATCCTACGAGCAGTACTTC.

The chain carries TRBV3-1 (or the pseudogene TRBV3-2) and TRBJ1-5, with D perhaps TRBD1 (5 bases). Deletions cut 4 bases from V and 3 bases from J, with 13 bases between. The CDR3 has 15 residues. Germline loops: CDR1 LGHDT, CDR2 YNNKEL (reference sequence). CDR3 loop: CASSPRGGANQPQHF. CDR3 DNA sequence: TGTGCCAGCAGCCCCCGGGGCGGGGCCAATCAGCCCCAGCATTTT.

V is TRBV5-1 and J is TRBJ1-5; 7 bases are shared with TRBD1. CDR3 length: 14 residues. The trim removed 3 bases at V and 4 bases at J, leaving 4 bases unmatched. From germline, CDR1 is SGHRS and CDR2 YFSETQ. CDR3 nucleotides: TGCGCCAGCAGCTCAGGGACAGTTAATCAGCCCCAGCATTTT. Encoded protein: CASSSGTVNQPQHF.

The chain is built from TRBV7-6 and TRBJ1-5; no firm D call. Looked up from germline, CDR1 is SGHVS and CDR2 is FNYEAQ. This CDR3 is built from 13 residues. The V and J ends lost 3 bases and 4 bases respectively, with 7 bases between them. CDR3 DNA: TGTGCCAGCAGCTTTGGCAGTAATCAGCCCCAGCATTTT. This encodes CASSFGSNQPQHF.

V is TRBV6-1 and J is TRBJ2-5; maybe TRBD1 (5 bases). CDR3 size: 15 residues. CDR1 and CDR2 (germline): MNHNS, SASEGT. V lost 3 bases to trimming and J lost 1 base, with 12 bases between them. The CDR3 loop is CASSDVRDGQETQYF. The CDR3 DNA sequence: TGTGCCAGCAGTGACGTCAGGGATGGCCAAGAGACCCAGTACTTC.

A few counts support this clone. The V call is TRBV7-8, the J call TRBJ2-3; TRBD2 aligns across 14 bases. CDR1 SGHVS and CDR2 FQNEAQ come from the germline V gene. Germline trimming cut 5 bases from V and 4 bases from J; bases unmatched to any gene: 14. The CDR3 length is 19 residues. The CDR3 sequence is CASSIPPGLAGVRADTQYF. The CDR3 DNA follows: TGTGCCAGCAGCATACCACCGGGACTAGCGGGAGTCCGCGCAGATACGCAGTATTTT.

This chain connects TRBV5-1 to TRBJ2-3; 8 bases are shared with TRBD2. The ends lost 0 bases at V and 7 bases at J; junction bases unmatched: 13. The CDR3 runs 17 residues. CDR1 is SGHRS, CDR2 YFSETQ, per germline. CDR3 amino acids: CASSLAGTSDGTNTQYF. The CDR3 DNA reads TGCGCCAGCAGCTTGGCCGGGACTAGTGACGGCACGAATACGCAGTATTTT.

The chain is built from TRBV30 and TRBJ1-1; 9 nucleotides match TRBD1. J lost 5 bases, V lost 3 bases, and 10 bases had no gene match. The CDR3 loop spans 15 amino acids. In germline, CDR1 is GTSNPN, CDR2 SVGIG (reference sequence). CDR3: CAWRMAGTGNTEAFF. DNA for the CDR3: TGTGCCTGGAGGATGGCCGGGACAGGGAATACTGAAGCTTTCTTT. The full variable domain, with the rest looked up from reference TRBV30 and TRBJ1-1, is SQTIHQWPATLVQPVGSPLSLECTVEGTSNPNLYWYRQAAGRGLQLLFYSVGIGQISSEVPQNLSASRPQDRQFILSSKKLLLSDSGFYLCAWRMAGTGNTEAFFGQGTRLTVV.

This clone has a single count. The chain employs TRBV25-1 and TRBJ2-5; 9 bases are a match to TRBD2. V trimming: 8 bases; J trimming: 1 base; junction bases outside the gene matches: 8. The CDR3 loop spans 15 amino acids. Per the germline V gene, CDR1 is MGHDK and CDR2 is SYGVNS. CDR3 amino acids: CASRIQLAGQETQYF. The CDR3 coding sequence is TGTGCCAGCCGAATCCAACTAGCGGGCCAAGAGACCCAGTACTTC. Full variable domain (remainder filled in from reference TRBV25-1 and TRBJ2-5): EADIYQTPRYLVIGTGKKITLECSQTMGHDKMYWYQQDPGMELHLIHYSYGVNSTEKGDLSSESTVSRIRTEHFPLTLESARPSHTSQYLCASRIQLAGQETQYFGPGTRLLVL.